The 14 T cell receptor beta chains given below trace back to one sample, sequenced in a study of blood T cells in healthy people across ages. A second PCR, run for about 7 to 11 cycles, used a sample-barcoded 5' primer plus a J-beta primer mix. One entry per CDR3 protein results from TCRdb running MiXCR on the 5' RACE reads. The sample lists about 780,000 distinct CDR3 sequences, around 50% occurring once. Material for sequencing was blood. The receptors shown here come from a man older than 75 in good health.

The gene calls are TRBV12-3 or TRBV12-4 and TRBJ2-7; 7 positions match TRBD1. The J call is doubtful: the DNA matches TRBJ2-5 better. This CDR3 is built from 16 residues. The CDR3 loop is CASSLQNAAGGETQYF. The CDR3, as DNA: TGTGCCAGCAGTTTACAGAACGCTGCAGGGGGAGAGACCCAGTACTTC.

V usage is TRBV5-1 and J usage is TRBJ2-2, with 12 bases lining up with TRBD1. CDR1 and CDR2 from the germline V gene are SGHRS and YFSETQ. The CDR3 contains 15 residues. Trimming removed 5 bases from V and 4 bases from J; junction bases left unmatched: 3. CDR3 nucleotides: TGCGCCAGCAGACCGGGACAGGGGGCCACCGGGGAGCTGTTTTTT. Translation gives CASRPGQGATGELFF. The whole variable domain, remainder taken from reference TRBV5-1 and TRBJ2-2, is KAGVTQTPRYLIKTRGQQVTLSCSPISGHRSVSWYQQTPGQGLQFLFEYFSETQRNKGNFPGRFSGRQFSNSRSEMNVSTLELGDSALYLCASRPGQGATGELFFGEGSRLTVL.

The V call is TRBV29-1, the J call TRBJ2-1, with a possible D match to TRBD1 (6 bases). This CDR3 is 15 amino acids long. Trimming stripped 4 bases from V and 8 bases from J, with 21 bases between. CDR1 and CDR2 (germline): SQVTM, ANQGSEA. In DNA, the CDR3 is TGCAGCGTTGGGCCAGGAGAGGGGGTACAATATGAGCAGTTCTTC. Residues: CSVGPGEGVQYEQFF.

Comment on this clonotype: A much larger clone lies one base from this, so it may be a read error. The CDR3 region is CATSDWNRGSEQFF. In DNA form, the CDR3 reads TGTGCCACCAGTGATTGGAACCGGGGCAGTGAGCAGTTCTTC. V and J are TRBV24-1 and TRBJ2-1; D is possibly TRBD1 or TRBD2 (5 bases each). V was trimmed by 2 bases and J by 9 bases, leaving 13 bases between them. Looked up from germline, CDR1 is KGHDR and CDR2 is SFDVKD. The CDR3 sequence is 14 residues long.

A few counts support this clonotype. V and J are TRBV20-1 and TRBJ2-3; possibly TRBD2 for D (6 bases). This CDR3 has 15 residues. V lost 4 bases and J 3 bases, leaving 17 bases between the germline ends. Per the germline V gene, CDR1 is DFQATT and CDR2 is SNEGSKA (reference sequence). The CDR3 protein is CSANSLADSTDTQYF. In DNA form, the CDR3 reads TGCAGTGCTAACTCACTAGCCGATTCGACAGATACGCAGTATTTT.

The sample holds many counts of this clonotype. The chain carries TRBV4-2 and TRBJ2-3, with 10 bases matching TRBD2. J gave up 6 bases and V 0 bases, and 6 bases lay outside the gene matches. Germline CDR1 and CDR2: LGHNA and YNFKEQ. The CDR3 totals 16 residues. The CDR3 region is CASSQDSGGTSDTQYF. In nucleotides, the CDR3 is TGTGCCAGCAGCCAAGATAGCGGGGGGACCTCGGATACGCAGTATTTT.

In this sample, this clonotype turned up many times. V usage is TRBV29-1 and J usage is TRBJ2-5; 7 bases align to TRBD2. The CDR3 runs to 14 residues. Trimming removed 5 bases from V and 4 bases from J; junction bases left unmatched: 10. In germline, CDR1 is SQVTM, CDR2 ANQGSEA. This CDR3 is CSVSVGGEGETQYF. The CDR3 DNA reads as TGCAGCGTTTCGGTGGGAGGGGAGGGAGAGACCCAGTACTTC.

This clonotype appeared a few times. The J gene is TRBJ2-1, the V gene TRBV20-1; 12 nucleotides agree with TRBD1. The junction had 14 bases not matched to a gene; V was cut back by 2 bases and J by 9 bases. The CDR3 is 17 residues long. From germline, CDR1 is DFQATT and CDR2 SNEGSKA (reference sequence). For the CDR3, the DNA is TGCAGTGCTAGACTACCTGGGGGGACAGGGGGCTTCGGTGAGCAGTTCTTC. Translating it yields CSARLPGGTGGFGEQFF.

V and J are TRBV7-2 and TRBJ2-5, with D unclear. This CDR3 has 14 amino acids. Trimming left V 5 bases short and J 2 bases short, with 12 bases between. The germline gives CDR1 SGHTA, CDR2 FQGNSA. The CDR3 DNA sequence: TGTGCCAGCAGCCTCCGACGGAATCAAGAGACCCAGTACTTC. This sequence encodes CASSLRRNQETQYF.

The chain combines TRBV7-8 with TRBJ1-2; possibly TRBD1 for D (6 bases). CDR1 and CDR2 (germline): SGHVS, FQNEAQ. This CDR3 contains 16 residues. The V end was cut by 1 base, the J end by 4 bases, with 16 bases between. The CDR3 loop reads CASSLVFGGGVYGYTF. DNA for the CDR3: TGTGCCAGCAGCTTAGTTTTTGGAGGGGGAGTCTATGGCTACACCTTC. The complete variable domain, with remaining parts taken from reference TRBV7-8 and TRBJ1-2, reads GAGVSQSPRYKVAKRGQDVALRCDPISGHVSLFWYQQALGQGPEFLTYFQNEAQLDKSGLPSDRFFAERPEGSVSTLKIQRTQQEDSAVYLCASSLVFGGGVYGYTFGSGTRLTVV.

The gene calls are TRBV5-6 and TRBJ2-7, with D uncertain. The CDR3 covers 13 residues. Germline V gene lookup returns CDR1 SGHDT and CDR2 YYEEEE. V gave up 1 base and J gave up 2 bases, with 7 bases separating them. DNA for the CDR3: TGTGCCAGCAGCTTGACCAGTACCTACGAGCAGTACTTC. Amino acid sequence: CASSLTSTYEQYF.

This chain connects TRBV20-1 to TRBJ2-7; 8 bases align to TRBD1. Germline V gene sequence: CDR1 DFQATT, CDR2 SNEGSKA (reference sequence). The CDR3 length is 16 residues. V lost 0 bases, J lost 2 bases, and 9 bases stayed unmatched. CDR3 in amino acids: CSARDRTTGAPYEQYF. In DNA, the CDR3 is TGCAGTGCTAGAGATCGGACGACAGGGGCGCCCTACGAGCAGTACTTC.

This clonotype was observed once. The chain couples TRBV12-3 or TRBV12-4 to TRBJ2-3; D unresolved. V was shortened by 4 bases and J by 10 bases, with 15 bases between the two germline ends. The CDR3 is 13 residues long. The CDR3 bases are TGTGCCAGCAGTTCTACGCCCACAGAAGCGCAGTATTTT. It translates to CASSSTPTEAQYF.

The chain links TRBV12-3 or TRBV12-4 to TRBJ2-5; 8 nucleotides match TRBD1. Trimming at V came to 6 bases and at J to 11 bases, leaving 11 bases not matched to a gene. The CDR3 has 13 residues. CDR3 DNA: TGTGCCAGCAGCCGGGGACAGGAATACAAGCAGTACTTC. This encodes CASSRGQEYKQYF.